One and the same sample provided the 32 T cell receptor beta chains below, sequenced in a study of breast tumors, draining lymph nodes, adjacent tissues. Samples came from axillary lymph nodes draining the breast cancer. TCRdb reanalysed the multiplex PCR reads using MiXCR and keeps one entry per CDR3 protein. The sample contains a few hundred thousand distinct CDR3 sequences, 34% of which appear only once. Sequenced input: axillary lymph node tissue. The source is a female donor with breast cancer. Some clones in this sample may be carry-over from other donors' samples.

This clonotype was recorded at least ten times. This CDR3 is CASGLVQGRGDRDGYTF. The CDR3 DNA sequence: TGTGCTAGTGGTTTGGTACAGGGGAGAGGGGATAGGGATGGCTACACCTTC. V is TRBV12-5 and J is TRBJ1-2, with TRBD1 matching over 7 bases. CDR1 LGHNT and CDR2 FRNRAP come from the germline V gene. The length of the CDR3 is 17 residues. Unmatched junction bases numbered 13, after V lost 0 bases and J lost 6 bases.

Many counts were recorded for this clonotype. This chain uses TRBV2 with TRBJ1-4, with D tentatively TRBD1 (5 bases). This CDR3 is built from 16 residues. Germline V gene lookup returns CDR1 SNHLY and CDR2 FYNNEI. V lost 5 bases to trimming and J lost 6 bases, with 19 bases between them. As DNA, the CDR3 is TGTGCCAGCAGTTTATCAGGGATGCGCGTGGATGAAAAACTGTTTTTT. It translates to CASSLSGMRVDEKLFF.

This clonotype was counted ten times or more. The CDR3: CAISSPGAETQYF. The CDR3 DNA is TGTGCCATCAGCTCCCCGGGGGCCGAGACCCAGTACTTC. The chain has TRBV10-3 and TRBJ2-5, with D perhaps TRBD1 or TRBD2 (6 bases each). The length of the CDR3 is 13 residues. V was clipped by 6 bases and J by 5 bases, with 13 bases between them. Germline values: CDR1 ENHRY, CDR2 SYGVKD.

This clonotype was observed many times. This rearrangement joins TRBV6-5 to TRBJ2-7; TRBD1 aligns across 7 bases. From germline, CDR1 is MNHEY and CDR2 SVGAGI. J lost 2 bases, V lost 1 base, and 14 bases had no gene match. This CDR3 contains 18 residues. The CDR3 sequence: CASSYYRSTGPGPYEQYF. CDR3 bases: TGTGCCAGCAGTTACTACCGCTCGACAGGGCCAGGGCCCTACGAGCAGTACTTC.

A note on this clonotype: A much larger clone differs by one base, so this may be a read error. CDR3 sequence reads: CSARDLTKGAYNEQFF. The CDR3, as DNA: TGCAGTGCTAGAGATCTGACCAAGGGGGCGTACAATGAGCAGTTCTTC. The V and J genes are TRBV20-1 and TRBJ2-1, with 7 positions matching TRBD1. The V segment lost 0 bases and the J segment 4 bases; nucleotides outside the gene matches: 9. Germline CDR1 DFQATT, CDR2 SNEGSKA (reference sequence). The CDR3 extends over 16 amino acids.

This clonotype was seen at least ten times. This rearrangement joins TRBV2 to TRBJ1-2, with D possibly TRBD1 on 5 matching bases. V was trimmed by 2 bases and J by 6 bases, leaving 10 bases between them. CDR1 is SNHLY and CDR2 is FYNNEI in the germline V gene. CDR3 length equals 13 residues. The CDR3 region is CASSETREHGYTF. The CDR3 bases are TGTGCCAGCAGTGAAACCAGGGAGCATGGCTACACCTTC.

V is TRBV9 and J is TRBJ1-6; a weak D match, TRBD1 (5 bases). V lost 2 bases, J lost 19 bases, and 19 bases lay in between. CDR3 length: 13 residues. Germline V gives CDR1 SGDLS, CDR2 YYNGEE. The DNA of the CDR3 is TGTGCCAGCAGCGTGGCCCGTGGGGGACTCCTACACTTT. The encoded protein is CASSVARGGLLHF.

This clonotype was found many times. The V call is TRBV6-6, the J call TRBJ1-4; D ambiguous. The CDR3 is 15 residues long. Trimming stripped 6 bases from V and 6 bases from J, with 17 bases between. Germline V gene sequence: CDR1 MNHNY, CDR2 SVGAGI (reference sequence). Here the CDR3 DNA reads TGTGCCAGCAGGCAGCGAGGGCAGTTCGATGAAAAACTGTTTTTT. This translates into CASRQRGQFDEKLFF.

This clonotype was counted at least ten times. The chain couples TRBV19 to TRBJ1-5; 7 bases align to TRBD1. J gave up 4 bases and V 0 bases, and 3 bases lay outside the gene matches. CDR3 size: 15 residues. CDR1 is LNHDA, CDR2 SQIVND, per germline (reference sequence). CDR3 sequence (DNA): TGTGCCAGTAGTATAGATCCAGGGGGAAATCAGCCCCAGCATTTT. Translation: CASSIDPGGNQPQHF.

This clonotype has a count of ten or more. V gene TRBV6-5 combines with J gene TRBJ2-1; 12 nucleotides align to TRBD2. Germline CDR1 is MNHEY and CDR2 is SVGAGI. The CDR3 is 16 residues long. Trimming at V came to 2 bases and at J to 9 bases, leaving 8 bases not matched to a gene. The CDR3 spells CASSYTGLAGHREQFF. For the CDR3, the DNA is TGTGCCAGCAGTTACACTGGACTAGCGGGACACCGTGAGCAGTTCTTC.

In this sample, this clonotype turned up a few times. The rearrangement links TRBV4-1 to TRBJ2-1; 9 bases align to TRBD2. The germline V gene encodes CDR1 MGHRA and CDR2 YSYEKL. The ends lost 2 bases at V and 4 bases at J; junction bases unmatched: 9. This CDR3 has 17 residues. CDR3: CASSQNSLAGFYNEQFF. In nucleotides, the CDR3 is TGCGCCAGCAGCCAAAACTCCCTAGCGGGGTTTTACAATGAGCAGTTCTTC.

A single count supports this clonotype. J is TRBJ2-1 and V is TRBV10-3; 10 bases are a match to TRBD2. The CDR3 consists of 16 residues. The germline V gene has CDR1 ENHRY and CDR2 SYGVKD. With 2 bases clipped from V and 8 bases from J, the junction kept 9 bases outside the gene matches. CDR3 sequence (DNA): TGTGCCATCAGTGAGCTAGCGGGAGAAGGAGTCGATGAGCAGTTCTTC. Residues: CAISELAGEGVDEQFF.

Regarding this clonotype: This may arise from a read error, as a much more abundant clone is one base away. The V call is TRBV5-1, the J call TRBJ2-1; D is unclear. The length of the CDR3 is 15 residues. CDR1 is SGHRS, CDR2 YFSETQ, per germline. The germline V and J ends were trimmed by 0 bases and 10 bases, with 17 bases remaining between them. The CDR3 is CASSLDGSSSYEQFF. CDR3 nucleotide sequence: TGCGCCAGCAGCTTGGATGGGTCCAGCTCCTACGAGCAGTTCTTC.

This clonotype was seen a few times. The chain employs TRBV3-1 and TRBJ1-3; no reliable D call. Trimming stripped 2 bases from V and 0 bases from J, with 5 bases between. The CDR3 runs to 14 residues. Germline CDR1 is LGHDT and CDR2 is YNNKEL (reference sequence). The CDR3 is CASSQFGSGNTIYF. CDR3 DNA: TGTGCCAGCAGCCAATTTGGCTCTGGAAACACCATATATTTT.

The chain joins TRBV15 to TRBJ2-3, with 14 bases lining up with TRBD2. Germline V gene sequence: CDR1 LNHNV, CDR2 YYDKDF (reference sequence). The ends lost 3 bases at V and 5 bases at J; junction bases unmatched: 13. The CDR3 runs to 19 residues. CDR3 amino acids: CATSSSNPGLAGVIDTQYF. The CDR3 nucleotides are TGTGCCACCAGCAGCAGCAATCCGGGACTAGCGGGAGTGATAGATACGCAGTATTTT.

This clonotype was observed at least ten times. In DNA form, the CDR3 reads TGTGCCAGCAGCCCCCAAGGCAGCGGCCGGGAGCTGTTTTTT. This encodes CASSPQGSGRELFF. The chain couples TRBV7-3 to TRBJ2-2; a possible D gene is TRBD2 (5 bases). Germline V gene data show CDR1 as SGHTA and CDR2 as FQGTGA. The CDR3 covers 14 residues. Trimming removed 5 bases at V and 9 bases at J, with 16 bases between. Filled out from reference TRBV7-3 and TRBJ2-2, the complete variable domain reads GAGVSQTPSNKVTEKGKYVELRCDPISGHTALYWYRQSLGQGPEFLIYFQGTGAADDSGLPNDRFFAVRPEGSVSTLKIQRTERGDSAVYLCASSPQGSGRELFFGEGSRLTVL.

Details on this clonotype: A much larger clone sits a single nucleotide away, making a read error possible. This chain joins TRBV7-3 and TRBJ2-5, with D perhaps TRBD2 (6 bases). The CDR3 has 14 amino acids. Germline lookup yields CDR1 SGHTA and CDR2 FQGTGA. V gave up 5 bases and J gave up 5 bases, with 15 bases separating them. The chain's CDR3 is CASSLARGDETQYF. CDR3 DNA sequence: TGTGCCAGCAGCCTAGCGAGAGGAGATGAGACCCAGTACTTC.

The chain combines TRBV20-1 with TRBJ2-5, with unresolved D. Deletions cut 5 bases from V and 5 bases from J, with 15 bases between. Germline lookup yields CDR1 DFQATT and CDR2 SNEGSKA (reference sequence). CDR3 length: 13 amino acids. CDR3 amino acids: CSADDTSWETQYF. For the CDR3, the DNA is TGCAGTGCTGACGACACCTCCTGGGAGACCCAGTACTTC.

At least ten counts were recorded for this clonotype. The V call is TRBV5-1, the J call TRBJ2-1; possible D gene TRBD2, 6 bases. Per germline, CDR1 SGHRS and CDR2 YFSETQ. The CDR3 is made up of 15 amino acids. The V end was cut by 2 bases, the J end by 4 bases, with 13 bases between. The CDR3 here is CASSFGGTEYNEQFF. CDR3 bases: TGCGCCAGCAGCTTTGGGGGGACCGAGTACAATGAGCAGTTCTTC.

Concerning this clonotype: A much larger clone differs from this one at a single base, so this may be a read error. This chain uses TRBV5-8 with TRBJ2-1; either TRBD1 or TRBD2 may supply D (5 bases each). V was cut by 4 bases and J by 12 bases, with 17 bases left in between. In germline, CDR1 is SGHTS, CDR2 YDEGEE. The CDR3 totals 13 residues. CDR3 loop: CASSKMGRDGQFF. For the CDR3, the DNA is TGTGCCAGCAGCAAGATGGGACGGGATGGGCAGTTCTTC. Complete variable domain (other parts from reference TRBV5-8 and TRBJ2-1): EAGVTQSPTHLIKTRGQQATLRCSPISGHTSVYWYQQALGLGLQFLLWYDEGEERNRGNFPPRFSGRQFPNYSSELNVNALELEDSALYLCASSKMGRDGQFFGPGTRLTVL.

This chain links TRBV7-9 with TRBJ1-6; D is perhaps TRBD1 (5 bases). The CDR3 runs 15 residues. Looked up from germline, CDR1 is SEHNR and CDR2 is FQNEAQ (reference sequence). Trimming took off 6 bases at V and 4 bases at J, with 13 bases between the two ends. This CDR3 reads CASSFTRQYNSPLHF. The CDR3 DNA follows: TGTGCCAGCAGTTTCACTCGACAGTATAATTCACCCCTCCACTTT.

This clonotype was detected many times. CDR3: CSALQTVTDTQYF. The DNA of the CDR3 is TGCAGTGCCCTCCAAACTGTCACAGATACGCAGTATTTT. The chain has TRBV20-1 and TRBJ2-3, with unresolved D. The V and J ends lost 6 bases and 2 bases respectively, with 12 bases between them. This CDR3 comprises 13 residues. Germline loops: CDR1 DFQATT, CDR2 SNEGSKA (reference sequence).

Ten or more counts support this clonotype. The rearrangement joins TRBV12-3 or TRBV12-4 to TRBJ2-1, with D hard to call. The V end was cut by 4 bases, the J end by 8 bases, with 15 bases between. The CDR3 has 14 residues. The CDR3 DNA reads as TGTGCCAGCAGTTCCTCAAGGGTTAATGATGAGCAGTTCTTC. The encoded protein is CASSSSRVNDEQFF.

CDR3 sequence: CASSPRMQRGEKLFF. DNA of the CDR3: TGTGCCAGCAGCCCACGTATGCAGCGGGGCGAAAAACTGTTTTTT. The chain carries TRBV7-9 and TRBJ1-4, with D perhaps TRBD1 (5 bases). CDR1 and CDR2 (germline): SEHNR, FQNEAQ (reference sequence). Trimming cost V 5 bases and J 8 bases, with 18 bases left between them. The CDR3 loop spans 15 amino acids. Full variable domain (remainder filled in from reference TRBV7-9 and TRBJ1-4): DTGVSQNPRHKITKRGQNVTFRCDPISEHNRLYWYRQTLGQGPEFLTYFQNEAQLEKSRLLSDRFSAERPKGSFSTLEIQRTEQGDSAMYLCASSPRMQRGEKLFFGSGTQLSVL.

This clonotype appeared a single time. This could be a read error, since a much larger clone is one nucleotide away. The V gene is TRBV6-6, the J gene TRBJ2-7, with D possibly called TRBD1 or TRBD2 (6 bases each). Trimming left V 5 bases short and J 3 bases short, with 14 bases between. The germline V gene has CDR1 MNHNY and CDR2 SVGAGI (reference sequence). CDR3 length equals 14 residues. In nucleotides, the CDR3 is TGTGCCAGCAGTGCGCGGGACACCTTCTACGAGCAGTACTTC. Translating gives CASSARDTFYEQYF.

This clonotype has ten or more counts. The chain combines TRBV12-3 or TRBV12-4 with TRBJ2-5, with 10 bases lining up with TRBD2. After removal of 6 bases from V and 1 base from J, the junction contained 5 bases not matched to a gene. The CDR3 has 15 amino acids. In nucleotides, the CDR3 is TGTGCCAGCAGCCCTGGGACTAGCGCCCAAGAGACCCAGTACTTC. Its protein product is CASSPGTSAQETQYF.

This clonotype has at least ten counts. The CDR3 DNA sequence: TGTGCCAGCAGCCTGGGGGGTCTTAGCAATCAGCCCCAGCATTTT. Protein product: CASSLGGLSNQPQHF. The V and J genes are TRBV5-6 and TRBJ1-5; possibly TRBD1 for D (5 bases). Trimming took off 4 bases at V and 0 bases at J, with 11 bases between the two ends. CDR1 and CDR2 (germline): SGHDT, YYEEEE. The CDR3 has 15 amino acids.

The chain uses TRBV6-2 or TRBV6-3 and TRBJ1-3, with unresolved D. Per germline, CDR1 MNHEY and CDR2 SVGEGT. Between the trimmed V and J ends, which lost 8 bases and 5 bases, there was a span of 10 bases. This CDR3 contains 12 residues. The CDR3 is CASQRHRNTIYF. CDR3 sequence (DNA): TGTGCCAGCCAGCGACACAGAAACACCATATATTTT.

This clonotype was seen repeatedly, ten times or more. The chain employs TRBV6-5 and TRBJ1-5; D uncertain. Germline V gene sequence: CDR1 MNHEY, CDR2 SVGAGI. The CDR3 has 13 amino acids. V was trimmed by 2 bases and J by 6 bases, leaving 8 bases between them. DNA of the CDR3: TGTGCCAGCAGTTACGGAGAGGGTCAGCCCCAGCATTTT. The encoded protein is CASSYGEGQPQHF.

This clonotype has at least ten counts. V and J are TRBV11-3 and TRBJ2-1; TRBD2 aligns across 8 bases. CDR1 is SGHNT, CDR2 YENEEA, per germline. Germline trimming cut 5 bases from V and 11 bases from J; bases unmatched to any gene: 11. CDR3 length: 14 residues. The CDR3 region is CASSHGTSNPQQFF. CDR3 nucleotide sequence: TGTGCCAGCAGCCACGGGACTAGTAATCCCCAGCAGTTCTTC.

This clonotype has ten or more counts. DNA for the CDR3: TGTGCCAGTAGTTCTATCGGACAGGGCAACTATGGCTACACCTTC. Its translation: CASSSIGQGNYGYTF. The chain joins TRBV19 to TRBJ1-2, with TRBD1 matching 8 bases. There are 15 residues in the CDR3. CDR1 LNHDA and CDR2 SQIVND come from the germline V gene (reference sequence). The junction had 7 bases not matched to a gene; V was cut back by 5 bases and J by 2 bases.

Notes on this clonotype: This may be a read error, as it is one base from a much larger clone. V gene TRBV5-6 combines with J gene TRBJ1-2; 8 bases are shared with TRBD1. The junction had 8 bases not matched to a gene; V was cut back by 2 bases and J by 5 bases. Germline CDR1 is SGHDT and CDR2 is YYEEEE. The CDR3 has 15 residues. The CDR3 region is CASSFQGAMLYGYTF. The CDR3 DNA is TGTGCCAGCAGCTTTCAGGGGGCGATGTTATATGGCTACACCTTC.